The rows below give T cell receptor beta chains drawn from one sample of a study of OX40 agonist ivuxolimab in advanced cancers. Assay: immunoSEQ multiplex PCR; the TCRdb copy retains only in-frame clones and omits some. This repertoire shows about 91,000 clones, under 90% found once; its top ten account for roughly 1.1%. The material sequenced was CD4+ or CD8+ T cells sorted from blood, taken in a trial of the OX40 agonist ivuxolimab. The receptors derive from an adult with an advanced solid tumor such as melanoma, head and neck, liver or kidney cancer. CDR3s include the opening cysteine and the closing phenylalanine or tryptophan. Fields, in order: CDR3 protein, clone size, V gene. Part of the rows lack a size; the others show once, few, many or a class for expanded clones.

CAWSGGGDEQYF	-	TRBV30
CASSPAGLGSGTDTQYF	-	TRBV5-1
CASSHQGYLDTEAFF	-	TRBV6-5
CASTPGTPRTDTQYF	-	TRBV5-1
CASSLFQGLGDQPQHF	-	TRBV5-6
CASSPTPGSGANVLTF	-	TRBV7-3
CASSPTRAYGYTF	once	TRBV7-2
CASTRTGVFGELFF	-	TRBV27
CASSLAAETDGYTF	-	TRBV7-9
CASLLQGVGTEAFF	-	TRBV7-9
CASSYVGTGNTEAFF	once	TRBV6-5
CASSFLGRAESPLHF	few	TRBV7-2
CASSLNSYEKLFF	-	TRBV7-9
CASSVLSDSSLNTIYF	-	TRBV9
CASTTGEQGEAFF	-	TRBV5-1
CASQGARNSPLHF	once	TRBV19
CASSIAGNNQPQHF	-	TRBV19
CASSPQSGRMSSYNSPLHF	-	TRBV7-2
CASSQWGTGDTQYF	-	TRBV16
CASSLRGQETQYF	-	TRBV2
CASSALGDSTEAFF	-	TRBV2
CASSLIWDSSNTGELFF	-	TRBV7-2
CASSLASGVTGVAGGYTF	-	TRBV7-2
CASSPGTSEKLFF	-	TRBV18
CASSVGGTQGKREAFF	-	TRBV9
CASRSGQGISPLHF	-	TRBV5-1
CARRGTGSYEQYF	-	TRBV10-1
CASSLLSSGAFTDTQYF	-	TRBV27
CASSRDRDTEAFF	-	TRBV7-7
CASSEARTQETQYF	few	TRBV2
CASSVEGRRHGTDTQYF	-	TRBV9
CASSLSPRTLSSYEQYF	-	TRBV27
CASSPLDYTDTQYF	-	TRBV18
CASSLEVQTEAFF	-	TRBV7-2
CASSPNFAVNTEAFF	-	TRBV5-1
CASSPGGGPTNEKLFF	-	TRBV18
CASSYTDRGRNEQYF	-	TRBV5-4
CASSALNADTQYF	-	TRBV5-1
CASSWTSGGALGIQYF	-	TRBV28
CASSQDQGDATNEKLFF	-	TRBV4-1
CASSALAGGGDTQYF	-	TRBV19
CASSLEDFSYNSPLHF	-	TRBV9
CASSLAFLQGGETQYF	few	TRBV7-2
CAWSVSSGNTIYF	-	TRBV30
CASSVSGHLFQETQYF	-	TRBV19
CASSFLGDQPQHF	-	TRBV7-9
CASSIIPGGTTEAFF	-	TRBV11-1
CASSLDGLSASYNEQFF	-	TRBV11-3
CASSWRGQGYTDTQYF	once	TRBV11-3
CAISASGGAMNTGELFF	once	TRBV10-3
CASSPGWNTEAFF	-	TRBV28
CAISPARKQETQYF	-	TRBV10-3
CSVEETGGGEQYF	-	TRBV29-1
CASTPTGDFTGELFF	-	TRBV6-5
CASSERGLRGAGGYTF	-	TRBV2
CASSLQGVGGPQHF	-	TRBV28